This T cell receptor (beta chain) originates from a study of beta chain features in type 1 diabetes. A remark on this clone: Its antigen is currently unknown.

General study findings and limits: In all four CD4+ subsets, TCRB CDR3 length was significantly, moderately reduced in type 1 diabetes.

All of the isolated RNA was reverse transcribed, so expressed TCRB transcripts were sequenced. The average output of naive, central memory and regulatory T cell samples was around 3.5 million reads. Produced via immunoSEQ multiplex PCR; TCRdb's table is partial and in-frame only. The table has roughly 350,000 clones, around 9.6% seen once. The sample taken for sequencing was central memory CD4+ T cells from blood. This TCR was recovered from a young man with type 1 diabetes.

CDR3 sequence: CASRGRTTDTQYF. The CDR3 bases are TGCGCCAGCCGCGGGAGAACCACAGATACGCAGTATTTT. The chain carries TRBV10-2 and TRBJ2-3, with 7 nucleotides matching TRBD2. This CDR3 spans 13 amino acids. The germline CDR1 and CDR2 sequences are WSHSY and SAAADI. V was pared by 8 bases and J by 2 bases, with 4 bases of the junction left unmatched.